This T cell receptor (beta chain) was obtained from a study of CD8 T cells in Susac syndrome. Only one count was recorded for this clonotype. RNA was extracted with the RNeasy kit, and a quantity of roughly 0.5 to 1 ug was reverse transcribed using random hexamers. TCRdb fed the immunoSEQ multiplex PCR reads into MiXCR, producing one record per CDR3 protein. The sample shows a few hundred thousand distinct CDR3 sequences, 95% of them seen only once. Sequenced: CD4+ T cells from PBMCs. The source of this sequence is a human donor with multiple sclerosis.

In nucleotides, the CDR3 is TGTGCCATCAGTGACGGTCAGGGGGCGGGAGAGACCCAGTACTTC. Amino acid sequence: CAISDGQGAGETQYF. The gene calls are TRBV10-3 and TRBJ2-5; TRBD1 matches at 8 bases. The germline V gene encodes CDR1 ENHRY and CDR2 SYGVKD. This CDR3 has 15 amino acids. The ends lost 3 bases at V and 4 bases at J; junction bases unmatched: 7.